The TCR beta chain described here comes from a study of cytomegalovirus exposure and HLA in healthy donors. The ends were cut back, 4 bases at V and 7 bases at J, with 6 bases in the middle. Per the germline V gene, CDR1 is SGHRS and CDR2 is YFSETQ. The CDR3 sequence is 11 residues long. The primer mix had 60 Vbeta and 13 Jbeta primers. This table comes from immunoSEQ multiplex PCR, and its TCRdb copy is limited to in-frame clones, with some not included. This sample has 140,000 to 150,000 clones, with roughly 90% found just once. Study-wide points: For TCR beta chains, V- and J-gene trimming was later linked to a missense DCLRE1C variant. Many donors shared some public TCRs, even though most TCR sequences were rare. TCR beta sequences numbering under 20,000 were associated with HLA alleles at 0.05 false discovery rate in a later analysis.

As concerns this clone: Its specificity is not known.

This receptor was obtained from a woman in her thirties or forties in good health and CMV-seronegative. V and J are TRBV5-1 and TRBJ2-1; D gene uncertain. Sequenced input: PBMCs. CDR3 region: CASSDFNEQFF. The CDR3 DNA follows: TGCGCCAGCAGCGACTTTAATGAGCAGTTCTTC.